This T cell receptor beta chain was retrieved from a study of cytomegalovirus exposure and HLA in healthy donors. Findings of the study overall: For most TCR beta V segments, an earlier analysis put the productive rate at about 87% or about 30% of the time.

V lost 4 bases, J lost 0 bases, and 6 bases stayed unmatched. Germline V gene sequence: CDR1 SGDLS, CDR2 YYNGEE. The CDR3 is 15 residues long. This clone showed up just once. No antigen is known for it. This PCR relied on a set of 60 Vbeta primers and 13 Jbeta primers. Data came from immunoSEQ multiplex PCR; TCRdb stores just in-frame clones and leaves some out. This sample carries 110,000 to 150,000 clones, about 72% of them seen once, and the ten largest clones take about 4.7%. The V call is TRBV9, the J call TRBJ2-7; TRBD1 agrees at 8 bases. Sequenced input: PBMCs. The source of this sequence is a man aged 55 to 70 in good health and CMV-seronegative. The CDR3 region is CASSFRTGSSYEQYF. The CDR3, as DNA: TGTGCCAGCAGCTTTCGGACAGGGAGCTCCTACGAGCAGTACTTC.